The 15 T cell receptor beta chains below were found in one sample sequenced in a study of T cell responses to AZD1222 COVID-19 vaccine. Clones were read by immunoSEQ multiplex PCR, and TCRdb kept only the in-frame ones, dropping some. The sample lists about 140,000 clones, 80% to 95% occurring once. This sample comprised peripheral blood, obtained 28 days after the second AZD1222 dose. The receptors shown here come from an adult who received the AZD1222 COVID-19 vaccine.

This chain joins TRBV25-1 and TRBJ2-5; perhaps TRBD2 as D (5 bases). The CDR3 runs 14 residues. V lost 0 bases and J 2 bases, leaving 7 bases between the germline ends. Germline CDR1 MGHDK, CDR2 SYGVNS. The CDR3 here is CASSEYRGQETQYF. The CDR3 coding sequence is TGTGCCAGCAGTGAATATCGGGGACAAGAGACCCAGTACTTC. The full variable domain, with the rest looked up from reference TRBV25-1 and TRBJ2-5, is EADIYQTPRYLVIGTGKKITLECSQTMGHDKMYWYQQDPGMELHLIHYSYGVNSTEKGDLSSESTVSRIRTEHFPLTLESARPSHTSQYLCASSEYRGQETQYFGPGTRLLVL.

This chain links TRBV14 with TRBJ2-1; 9 positions match TRBD2. Unmatched junction bases numbered 5, after V lost 4 bases and J lost 10 bases. The germline V gene encodes CDR1 SGHDN and CDR2 FVKESK. The CDR3 runs 13 residues. The CDR3 coding sequence is TGTGCCAGCAGCCTGGGGACTAGCAGCGAGCAGTTCTTC. Its protein is CASSLGTSSEQFF. Together with reference TRBV14 and TRBJ2-1, the CDR3 gives the full variable domain: EAGVTQFPSHSVIEKGQTVTLRCDPISGHDNLYWYRRVMGKEIKFLLHFVKESKQDESGMPNNRFLAERTGGTYSTLKVQPAELEDSGVYFCASSLGTSSEQFFGPGTRLTVL.

The table lists this clone with a few counts. The chain joins TRBV20-1 to TRBJ2-7; D unresolved. Per the germline V gene, CDR1 is DFQATT and CDR2 is SNEGSKA (reference sequence). V lost 3 bases to trimming and J lost 2 bases, with 11 bases between them. The CDR3 loop spans 13 amino acids. The CDR3 here is CSASSRLTYEQYF. As DNA, the CDR3 is TGCAGTGCTAGTTCCAGACTGACCTACGAGCAGTACTTC.

V usage is TRBV7-9 and J usage is TRBJ2-7; TRBD1 might be the D (6 bases). This CDR3 is 17 amino acids long. CDR1 is SEHNR and CDR2 is FQNEAQ in the germline V gene (reference sequence). Between the trimmed V and J ends, which lost 1 base and 0 bases, there was a span of 16 bases. In DNA form, the CDR3 reads TGTGCCAGCAGCTTAGGCCCTGGACAGACGAGCTCCTACGAGCAGTACTTC. It specifies CASSLGPGQTSSYEQYF.

V and J are TRBV5-5 and TRBJ2-7; 7 nucleotides match TRBD2. CDR1 SGHKS and CDR2 YYEKEE come from the germline V gene (reference sequence). Trimming took 2 bases from V and 2 from J; bases not matched to a gene: 4. The CDR3 has 14 amino acids. The CDR3 region is CASSFGLDPYEQYF. CDR3 coding DNA: TGTGCCAGCAGCTTCGGACTAGATCCCTACGAGCAGTACTTC.

The rearrangement links TRBV13 to TRBJ1-6; the match to TRBD1 covers 7 bases. V was pared by 2 bases and J by 10 bases, with 8 bases of the junction left unmatched. Germline V gene sequence: CDR1 PRHDT, CDR2 FYEKMQ (reference sequence). This CDR3 region has 15 residues. DNA for the CDR3: TGTGCCAGCAGCTTATCCCAGGGGGGTATGTCACCCCTCCACTTT. This translates into CASSLSQGGMSPLHF. The entire variable domain, with the rest obtained from reference TRBV13 and TRBJ1-6, is as follows: AAGVIQSPRHLIKEKRETATLKCYPIPRHDTVYWYQQGPGQDPQFLISFYEKMQSDKGSIPDRFSAQQFSDYHSELNMSSLELGDSALYFCASSLSQGGMSPLHFGNGTRLTVT.

The chain carries TRBV5-1 and TRBJ2-1; possible D gene TRBD2, 5 bases. Germline V lookup: CDR1 SGHRS, CDR2 YFSETQ. Trimming removed 0 bases from V and 6 bases from J, with 10 bases in between. This CDR3 has 14 amino acids. The CDR3 reads CASSLGDSANEQFF. CDR3 DNA sequence: TGCGCCAGCAGCTTGGGGGATAGCGCCAATGAGCAGTTCTTC.

The V and J genes are TRBV5-4 and TRBJ2-7; D unresolved. This CDR3 has 11 residues. The V gene's germline CDR1 is SGHNT and CDR2 YYREEE (reference sequence). Trimming stripped 3 bases from V and 2 bases from J, with 3 bases between. CDR3 protein: CASSSPYEQYF. The CDR3 region has the DNA TGTGCCAGCAGCTCTCCCTACGAGCAGTACTTC.

This clone was found once. The chain has TRBV3-1 (or the pseudogene TRBV3-2) and TRBJ2-2, with 12 nucleotides matching TRBD2. The CDR3 extends over 17 amino acids. Losses at the gene ends were 4 bases for V and 0 bases for J; bases not matched to a gene: 3. The germline gives CDR1 LGHDT, CDR2 YNNKEL (reference sequence). DNA of the CDR3: TGTGCCAGCAGCCTTGGGACTAGCGGGTCGAACACCGGGGAGCTGTTTTTT. It is translated as CASSLGTSGSNTGELFF.

This chain connects TRBV29-1 to TRBJ1-6; D is uncertain. Per germline, CDR1 SQVTM and CDR2 ANQGSEA. V was pared by 6 bases and J by 4 bases, with 7 bases between. This CDR3 region has 12 residues. The chain's CDR3 is CSVLRYNSPLHF. CDR3 nucleotides: TGCAGCGTACTCAGGTATAATTCACCCCTCCACTTT.

CDR3 sequence (DNA): TGTGCCAGCAGCCCCGGGGGGGCTAACTATGGCTACACCTTC. Translated, it gives CASSPGGANYGYTF. The gene calls are TRBV11-1 and TRBJ1-2; tentatively, D is TRBD1 (5 bases). The CDR3 extends over 14 amino acids. V was clipped by 5 bases and J by 0 bases, with 10 bases between them. Germline CDR1 SGHAT, CDR2 FQDESV (reference sequence).

This clone occurred once. The genes are TRBV6-5 and TRBJ1-1, with TRBD1 matching 8 bases. CDR1 is MNHEY and CDR2 is SVGAGI in the germline V gene. The CDR3 loop spans 15 amino acids. The junction had 8 bases not matched to a gene; V was cut back by 6 bases and J by 2 bases. CDR3 amino acids: CASRAQGQVNTEAFF. DNA for the CDR3: TGTGCCAGCAGAGCGCAGGGACAGGTAAACACTGAAGCTTTCTTT.

This clone was detected only once. The chain carries TRBV18 and TRBJ1-4; TRBD1 agrees at 11 bases. Losses at the gene ends were 2 bases for V and 7 bases for J; bases not matched to a gene: 3. Germline V gives CDR1 KGHSH, CDR2 LQKENI. This CDR3 comprises 15 residues. The DNA of the CDR3 is TGTGCCAGCTCACCAGGACAGGGGGCTGCTGAAAAACTGTTTTTT. Translating it yields CASSPGQGAAEKLFF. The variable domain in full, with the rest retrieved from reference TRBV18 and TRBJ1-4, is NAGVMQNPRHLVRRRGQEARLRCSPMKGHSHVYWYRQLPEEGLKFMVYLQKENIIDESGMPKERFSAEFPKEGPSILRIQQVVRGDSAAYFCASSPGQGAAEKLFFGSGTQLSVL.

The rearrangement links TRBV27 to TRBJ1-5, with D possibly being TRBD1 (6 bases). The ends were cut back, 0 bases at V and 11 bases at J, with 14 bases in the middle. Germline assignment: CDR1 MNHEY and CDR2 SMNVEV (reference sequence). This CDR3 has 14 residues. CDR3 region: CASSLSKGVRAQHF. The CDR3 region has the DNA TGTGCCAGCAGTTTATCGAAGGGGGTCCGGGCCCAGCATTTT.

The rearrangement joins TRBV18 to TRBJ2-1; no clear D gene. Trimming removed 2 bases from V and 0 bases from J, with 8 bases in between. The CDR3 contains 15 residues. Germline assignment: CDR1 KGHSH and CDR2 LQKENI. CDR3 sequence reads: CASSPNPSSYNEQFF. CDR3 nucleotides: TGTGCCAGCTCACCAAACCCGAGCTCCTACAATGAGCAGTTCTTC.